This entry lists 7 T cell receptor beta chains sequenced from one sample in a study of T cells in narcolepsy. Data came from immunoSEQ multiplex PCR; TCRdb stores just in-frame clones and leaves some out. The sample lists about 34,000 clones; approximately 78% were seen once. The sequenced sample consisted of CD45RA- memory CD4+ T cells from PBMCs. The origin of the receptors is a human donor with narcolepsy.

The chain employs TRBV19 and TRBJ1-1; D is possibly TRBD1 (5 bases). Germline V lookup: CDR1 LNHDA, CDR2 SQIVND (reference sequence). The CDR3 sequence is 13 residues long. V lost 3 bases and J lost 5, with 10 bases in between. The CDR3 nucleotides are TGTGCCAGTAGTATGGGGGGGAGGACTGAAGCTTTCTTT. It yields the protein CASSMGGRTEAFF.

The J gene is TRBJ2-6, the V gene TRBV19, with D perhaps TRBD1 or TRBD2 (5 bases each). CDR3 length equals 17 residues. The ends were cut back, 7 bases at V and 0 bases at J, with 16 bases in the middle. CDR1 and CDR2 from the germline V gene are LNHDA and SQIVND (reference sequence). Here the CDR3 reads CASMKRDGNSGANVLTF. The CDR3 nucleotides read TGTGCCAGTATGAAACGGGACGGGAACTCTGGGGCCAACGTCCTGACTTTC.

The chain is built from TRBV6-5 and TRBJ2-1; 7 bases are a match to TRBD1. The junction had 10 bases not matched to a gene; V was cut back by 8 bases and J by 6 bases. Per the germline V gene, CDR1 is MNHEY and CDR2 is SVGAGI. This CDR3 contains 14 residues. The CDR3 sequence is CASSGQGVGNEQFF. DNA of the CDR3: TGTGCCAGCTCGGGCCAGGGGGTAGGCAATGAGCAGTTCTTC.

The V and J genes are TRBV18 and TRBJ2-7, with no clear D. The CDR3 runs to 12 residues. V lost 1 base to trimming and J lost 5 bases, with 6 bases between them. Looked up from germline, CDR1 is KGHSH and CDR2 is LQKENI. The CDR3 sequence: CASSPRFDEQYF. As DNA, the CDR3 is TGTGCCAGCTCACCACGGTTTGACGAGCAGTACTTC.

The J gene is TRBJ1-1, the V gene TRBV18, with D unclear. CDR3 length: 15 residues. Trimming stripped 4 bases from V and 1 base from J, with 13 bases between. Germline-derived CDR1 and CDR2 are KGHSH and LQKENI. The CDR3 bases are TGTGCCAGCTCACGACCCGCCAGGTCGAACACTGAAGCTTTCTTT. Translated: CASSRPARSNTEAFF.

The V gene is TRBV9, the J gene TRBJ2-2; D is perhaps TRBD2 (5 bases). Germline lookup yields CDR1 SGDLS and CDR2 YYNGEE. Trimming removed 3 bases at V and 7 bases at J, with 10 bases between. The length of the CDR3 is 13 residues. CDR3 residues: CASSGGYNGELFF. The CDR3, as DNA: TGTGCCAGCAGCGGCGGGTATAACGGGGAGCTGTTTTTT.

This clone was picked up a small number of times. The genes are TRBV29-1 and TRBJ2-2, with 10 bases that match TRBD1. Per the germline V gene, CDR1 is SQVTM and CDR2 is ANQGSEA. Unmatched junction bases numbered 4, after V lost 2 bases and J lost 1 base. The CDR3 length is 16 residues. The CDR3 DNA is TGCAGCGTTGAACCCGGGACAGGGGTGAACACCGGGGAGCTGTTTTTT. Its translation is CSVEPGTGVNTGELFF.